These 21 T cell receptor beta chains were sequenced from one sample in a study of cytomegalovirus exposure and HLA in healthy donors. The PCR contained 60 Vbeta and 13 Jbeta primers. TCRdb keeps only in-frame clones here, not all; method: immunoSEQ multiplex PCR. The sample contains under 200,000 clones, about 13% of which appear only once. Sequencing input: PBMCs. Every receptor here comes from a man aged 45-65 years in good health and CMV-seropositive.

This clone was picked up a small number of times. The chain employs TRBV7-9 and TRBJ2-7, with D possibly being TRBD2 (6 bases). CDR1 is SEHNR, CDR2 FQNEAQ, per germline (reference sequence). This CDR3 has 14 residues. Trimming left V 2 bases short and J 3 bases short, with 11 bases between. Here the CDR3 DNA reads TGTGCCAGCAGCTTAAACGGGGGAGGCTACGAGCAGTACTTC. Amino acids: CASSLNGGGYEQYF.

This clone turned up a few times. The genes are TRBV6-1 and TRBJ1-5; a weak D match, TRBD1 (5 bases). The CDR3 is 12 amino acids. The germline CDR1 and CDR2 sequences are MNHNS and SASEGT. The V and J ends lost 6 bases and 5 bases respectively, with 8 bases between them. CDR3 protein: CASRGGDQPQHF. Here the CDR3 DNA reads TGTGCCAGCAGGGGGGGGGATCAGCCCCAGCATTTT.

This clone was seen at least ten times. CDR3 amino acids: CASSLSVPPGDTQYF. CDR3 sequence (DNA): TGTGCCAGCAGCTTAAGCGTTCCCCCGGGAGATACGCAGTATTTT. The chain uses TRBV7-9 and TRBJ2-3; no reliable D call. The CDR3 totals 15 residues. V lost 2 bases, J lost 5 bases, and 14 bases lay in between. The V gene's germline CDR1 is SEHNR and CDR2 FQNEAQ (reference sequence).

This rearrangement joins TRBV9 to TRBJ1-2; D may be TRBD1 (5 bases). CDR1 is SGDLS, CDR2 YYNGEE, per germline. Trimming cost V 0 bases and J 0 bases, with 18 bases left between them. The CDR3 spans 18 residues. The CDR3 DNA reads as TGTGCCAGCAGCGTAGTGGTAATGGGTCAGGGCGCTAACTATGGCTACACCTTC. The encoded protein is CASSVVVMGQGANYGYTF.

This clone was seen more than once but under ten times. The chain is built from TRBV10-3 and TRBJ1-1; D ambiguous. The germline V gene has CDR1 ENHRY and CDR2 SYGVKD. V was pared by 8 bases and J by 4 bases, with 17 bases between. The length of the CDR3 is 14 residues. The CDR3: CAIRFGGLGTEAFF. The DNA of the CDR3 is TGTGCCATCCGATTCGGCGGATTGGGCACTGAAGCTTTCTTT.

This clone occurred a few times. The chain joins TRBV7-2 to TRBJ2-3; the match to TRBD2 covers 9 bases. The CDR3 is 15 residues long. Unmatched junction bases numbered 3, after V lost 0 bases and J lost 5 bases. The germline gives CDR1 SGHTA, CDR2 FQGNSA. CDR3 DNA: TGTGCCAGCAGCTTAGCGGGACTAGCAGTAGATACGCAGTATTTT. Its protein product is CASSLAGLAVDTQYF.

The chain has TRBV4-3 and TRBJ1-2; D might be TRBD1 (6 bases). In germline, CDR1 is LGHNA, CDR2 YSLEER. This CDR3 contains 13 residues. The V gene lost 2 bases and the J gene lost 7 bases, with 11 bases spanning the gap. This chain's CDR3 is CASSQKTGGGYTF. For the CDR3, the DNA is TGCGCCAGCAGCCAAAAGACAGGCGGTGGCTACACCTTC.

This clone was detected once. The V gene is TRBV2, the J gene TRBJ1-1; 8 bases are shared with TRBD1. V trimming: 6 bases; J trimming: 11 bases; junction bases outside the gene matches: 14. From germline, CDR1 is SNHLY and CDR2 FYNNEI. The CDR3 loop spans 14 amino acids. CDR3 nucleotide sequence: TGTGCCAGCAGCCCTGACAGGGGAAGCCCGACGGCTTTCTTT. Amino acid sequence: CASSPDRGSPTAFF.

In its sample, this clone was seen a few times. The chain combines TRBV5-1 with TRBJ2-5; tentatively, D is TRBD1 (5 bases). The ends were cut back, 2 bases at V and 7 bases at J, with 15 bases in the middle. This CDR3 comprises 14 residues. The germline V gene encodes CDR1 SGHRS and CDR2 YFSETQ. This CDR3 is CASSLQVDLATQYF. As DNA, the CDR3 is TGCGCCAGCAGCTTACAGGTTGATTTAGCGACCCAGTACTTC.

This clone was detected a few times. The chain carries TRBV27 and TRBJ1-2; 7 bases align to TRBD1. The CDR3 has 16 residues. The V segment lost 3 bases and the J segment 1 base; nucleotides outside the gene matches: 8. Germline CDR1 and CDR2: MNHEY and SMNVEV (reference sequence). CDR3 in DNA: TGTGCCAGCAGTTTGACAGGGCAACGGGGTAACTATGGCTACACCTTC. It encodes CASSLTGQRGNYGYTF.

The chain recombines TRBV5-6 with TRBJ1-1, with 7 bases fitting TRBD1. Germline V CDR1 and CDR2: SGHDT, YYEEEE. This CDR3 is 14 amino acids long. The V gene end was trimmed by 4 bases and the J gene end by 2 bases; junction bases not matched to a gene: 5. Written as DNA, the CDR3 is TGTGCCAGCAGCCAAGACAGGGTCAACACTGAAGCTTTCTTT. Amino acids: CASSQDRVNTEAFF.

This clone has a handful of counts. The V call is TRBV9, the J call TRBJ1-2; no reliable D call. Trimming pared 4 bases from V and 8 bases from J, leaving 15 bases between. The germline CDR1 and CDR2 sequences are SGDLS and YYNGEE. CDR3 length: 13 residues. CDR3 region: CASSSRPELGYTF. CDR3 in DNA: TGTGCCAGCAGCAGCCGACCGGAGCTCGGCTACACCTTC.

Only a few counts were recorded for this clone. The V and J genes are TRBV5-1 and TRBJ1-6; D unclear. Germline-derived CDR1 and CDR2 are SGHRS and YFSETQ. V lost 0 bases and J 7 bases, leaving 14 bases between the germline ends. This CDR3 is built from 16 residues. The CDR3 DNA reads TGCGCCAGCAGCTTGGAGGGAGGGCTTGGGAATTCACCCCTCCACTTT. It translates to CASSLEGGLGNSPLHF.

The V and J genes are TRBV5-1 and TRBJ2-2; D not resolved. CDR1 is SGHRS and CDR2 is YFSETQ in the germline V gene. V lost 0 bases and J lost 1, with 7 bases in between. This CDR3 has 15 amino acids. CDR3 nucleotide sequence: TGCGCCAGCAGCTTGGCCAGCGTGAACACCGGGGAGCTGTTTTTT. Protein sequence: CASSLASVNTGELFF.

This clone was counted between two and nine times. The J gene is TRBJ2-3, the V gene TRBV2; D perhaps matches TRBD2 (5 bases). There are 12 residues in the CDR3. The germline V and J ends were trimmed by 5 bases and 9 bases, with 12 bases remaining between them. Germline values: CDR1 SNHLY, CDR2 FYNNEI. CDR3 residues: CASSRGQGTQYF. The DNA of the CDR3 is TGTGCCAGCAGTCGGGGTCAAGGGACGCAGTATTTT.

This clone was seen a few times. The V gene is TRBV5-1, the J gene TRBJ2-5; 9 bases map to TRBD2. The germline V gene has CDR1 SGHRS and CDR2 YFSETQ. The length of the CDR3 is 14 residues. J was trimmed by 5 bases and V by 2 bases; bases with no gene match: 4. The CDR3 DNA reads as TGCGCCAGCAGCTTAAGCGGGGGGCGGGAGACCCAGTACTTC. Its translation is CASSLSGGRETQYF.

In the case of this clone: The DNA is left out, because the CDR3 cannot be placed on it with certainty; the CDR3 is given as TCRdb lists it. The chain couples TRBV21-1 to TRBJ2-5; no DNA check was done on the table's D call, TRBD1. TRBV21-1 is recorded as a pseudogene. The CDR3 totals 16 residues, both ends included. This chain's CDR3 is CASSFWGQGNQETQYF.

This clone was seen a few times. The chain carries TRBV9 and TRBJ1-2; D is uncertain. The CDR3 consists of 15 residues. Germline values: CDR1 SGDLS, CDR2 YYNGEE. The V end lost 5 bases, the J end lost 8 bases, and 22 bases lay between the germline ends. The CDR3 here is CASSAADGGIEGYTF. CDR3 coding DNA: TGTGCCAGCAGTGCTGCCGATGGAGGGATAGAAGGCTACACCTTC.

The gene calls are TRBV5-1 and TRBJ2-1; D ambiguous. Germline assignment: CDR1 SGHRS and CDR2 YFSETQ. Trimming cost V 0 bases and J 7 bases, with 11 bases left between them. CDR3 size: 14 residues. This chain's CDR3 is CASSLEVTRNEQFF. CDR3 DNA: TGCGCCAGCAGCTTGGAGGTGACAAGGAATGAGCAGTTCTTC.

This clone has just a few counts. The V call is TRBV7-9, the J call TRBJ1-2; D not certain. This CDR3 spans 15 amino acids. Germline V gene sequence: CDR1 SEHNR, CDR2 FQNEAQ (reference sequence). The V end lost 1 base, the J end lost 3 bases, and 12 bases lay between the germline ends. The CDR3 here is CASSLGGNGDYGYTF. The CDR3 region has the DNA TGTGCCAGCAGCTTAGGAGGCAACGGTGACTATGGCTACACCTTC.

The V gene is TRBV4-3, the J gene TRBJ2-2; 10 positions agree with TRBD2. CDR3 length: 18 amino acids. V shed 3 bases, J shed 2 bases, and the junction held 9 bases outside the gene matches. Germline V gene lookup returns CDR1 LGHNA and CDR2 YSLEER. CDR3 residues: CASSQILAGGFNTGELFF. CDR3 sequence (DNA): TGCGCCAGCAGCCAGATCTTAGCGGGGGGCTTTAACACCGGGGAGCTGTTTTTT.